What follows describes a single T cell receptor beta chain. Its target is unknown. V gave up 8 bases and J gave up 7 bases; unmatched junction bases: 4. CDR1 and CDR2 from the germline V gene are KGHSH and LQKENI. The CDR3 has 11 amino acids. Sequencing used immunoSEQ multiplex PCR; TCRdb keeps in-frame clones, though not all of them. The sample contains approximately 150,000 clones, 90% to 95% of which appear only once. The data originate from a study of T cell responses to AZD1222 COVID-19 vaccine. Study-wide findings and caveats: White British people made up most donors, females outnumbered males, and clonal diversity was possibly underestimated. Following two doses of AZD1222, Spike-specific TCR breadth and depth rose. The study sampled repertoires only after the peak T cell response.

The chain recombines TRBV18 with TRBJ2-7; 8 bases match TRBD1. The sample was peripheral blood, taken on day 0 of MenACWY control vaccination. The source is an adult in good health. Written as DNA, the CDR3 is TGTGCCAGCAACAGGGGGGAAGAGCAGTACTTC. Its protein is CASNRGEEQYF.